This TCR beta chain was sequenced during a study of immune heterogeneity within non-small cell lung tumors. Samples each supplied 600 ng of bulk tumor genomic DNA as template. Several biopsies were collected from each primary tumor during surgery. They were spaced as far apart as possible within the tumor mass. The patients were newly diagnosed with non-small cell lung cancer, had not been treated, and had curative surgery. CDR3 of TCR beta was amplified by multiplex PCR that used 32 V and 13 J primers. MiXCR was run by TCRdb on the multiplex PCR reads, yielding one entry per CDR3 protein. This sample has around 4,000 distinct CDR3 sequences, with around 27% found just once. The CDR3 covers 14 residues. Germline CDR1 is LNHDA and CDR2 is SQIVND (reference sequence). This clonotype was counted only a few times. One junction end disagrees with the germline gene, perhaps due to a read error.

The sequenced material came from lung tumor tissue. This receptor was obtained from a man aged 55 to 70 with non-small cell lung cancer. The rearrangement joins TRBV19 to TRBJ1-1; maybe TRBD1 (5 bases). CDR3 sequence reads: CASSLDTQNTESFF. Written as DNA, the CDR3 is TGTGCCAGTAGTTTGGACACCCAGAACACTGAATCTTTCTTT.